This T cell receptor (beta chain) is drawn from a study of T cells in women clearing cervical HPV infection. To note about this clone: The read ends 3 residues shy of where the CDR3 ends; the end is completed using the germline J gene.

The V gene end was trimmed by 4 bases and the J gene end by 3 bases; junction bases not matched to a gene: 4. Germline CDR1 and CDR2: LNHDA and SQIVND (reference sequence). This CDR3 region has 15 residues. Clones were read by immunoSEQ multiplex PCR, and TCRdb kept only the in-frame ones, dropping some. Listed are roughly 22,000 clones; 3.3% falls within the top ten. The sequence came from a woman between 18 and 69 years old with a cervical HPV16 infection that either progressed to CIN3+ or cleared (not recorded which). The sequencing sample was made of blood buffy coat. J is TRBJ2-3 and V is TRBV19; 10 positions match TRBD2. CDR3 DNA, as far as it was read: TGTGCCAGTAGTAGCAAGCGGGGGGGGACAGATACG. Amino acid sequence: CASSSKRGGTDT. From start to end, the CDR3 is CASSSKRGGTDTQYF.